This record concerns one T cell receptor (beta chain) sequence. Its cognate antigen is unknown. This specimen comes from a study of T cell responses to AZD1222 COVID-19 vaccine. Sequenced by immunoSEQ multiplex PCR; TCRdb stores in-frame clones only, minus some. The data contain around 110,000 clones, roughly 88% of them seen just once; the ten biggest clones take up around 7.6%. Whole-study results and caveats: There were vaccine-associated CD4 TCRs across spike, dominant at 160-218 and 743-854.

V was shortened by 4 bases and J by 0 bases, with 10 bases between the two germline ends. Germline V CDR1 and CDR2: MNHNS, SASEGT. The CDR3 extends over 16 amino acids. This receptor was identified in an adult who received the AZD1222 COVID-19 vaccine. The rearrangement uses TRBV6-1 and TRBJ1-6, with D maybe TRBD1 (6 bases). The specimen comprised peripheral blood, sampled 28 days after the second AZD1222 dose. The CDR3 bases are TGTGCCAGCAGTGGTCAGGGGAGCTCCTATAATTCACCCCTCCACTTT. Protein: CASSGQGSSYNSPLHF.